This TCR beta chain was profiled in a study of shared clonotypes between healthy human individuals. The wider study: Each donor's CD4 naive and CD4 memory cells filled three plates apiece, CD8 naive two, and CD8 memory one. Study-wide findings and caveats: Non-shared clonotypes showed lower generation probabilities than clonotypes common to all four donors. Donors were few, which limited the genetic and exposure-history diversity represented.

TCRdb's table, derived via immunoSEQ multiplex PCR, lists solely in-frame clones and lacks some. The sample contains roughly 2.5 million clones, over 85% of which appear only once. Remarks on this clone: What it binds is unknown.

The material sequenced was naive CD4+ T cells sorted from blood. The sample's subset: CD45RA+ positively selected. The sequence derives from a man younger than 30 in good health.

CDR3 sequence (DNA): TGCGCCAGCAGTCTAACAGCGATCTACGAGCAGTACTTC. Translating it yields CASSLTAIYEQYF. The rearrangement joins TRBV5-1 to TRBJ2-7; no reliable D call. Looked up from germline, CDR1 is SGHRS and CDR2 is YFSETQ. The length of the CDR3 is 13 residues. With 5 bases removed from V and 3 bases from J, the gap between germline ends came to 12 bases. Complete variable domain (other parts from reference TRBV5-1 and TRBJ2-7): KAGVTQTPRYLIKTRGQQVTLSCSPISGHRSVSWYQQTPGQGLQFLFEYFSETQRNKGNFPGRFSGRQFSNSRSEMNVSTLELGDSALYLCASSLTAIYEQYFGPGTRLTVT.